The 23 T cell receptor beta chains listed next were all sequenced from one sample in a study of blood T cell repertoires in COVID-19. TCRdb keeps only in-frame clones here, not all; method: immunoSEQ multiplex PCR. The sample shows about 80,000 clones, roughly 85% of them seen only once. Input material: peripheral blood. Receptors were obtained from a man aged 50 or older with COVID-19, enrolled during active disease.

Comment on this clone: The same CDR3 also results from other DNA sequences found in this sample. The chain recombines TRBV7-2 with TRBJ1-4; possibly TRBD1 for D (5 bases). This CDR3 has 15 residues. The V gene's germline CDR1 is SGHTA and CDR2 FQGNSA. With 5 bases removed from V and 0 bases from J, the gap between germline ends came to 10 bases. The CDR3 bases are TGTGCCAGCAGCCTTACAGGAACAACTAATGAAAAACTGTTTTTT. Translated, it gives CASSLTGTTNEKLFF.

The chain recombines TRBV4-3 with TRBJ2-2; 7 bases align to TRBD1. CDR3 size: 19 residues. Trimming cost V 1 base and J 3 bases; bases outside gene matches: 14. Germline values: CDR1 LGHNA, CDR2 YSLEER. The CDR3 DNA reads TGCGCCAGCAGCCAAGTCCTTGCGTCGGGACAGATTGACACCGGGGAGCTGTTTTTT. Translation gives CASSQVLASGQIDTGELFF.

The J gene is TRBJ2-1, the V gene TRBV24-1, with D perhaps TRBD1 (6 bases). V lost 1 base and J 7 bases, leaving 10 bases between the germline ends. CDR3 size: 14 residues. Per the germline V gene, CDR1 is KGHDR and CDR2 is SFDVKD. For the CDR3, the DNA is TGTGCCACCAGTGATTTCAGGGGCCGGAATGAGCAGTTCTTC. Translation gives CATSDFRGRNEQFF.

V is TRBV9 and J is TRBJ1-1; D not resolved. V lost 4 bases and J 1 base, leaving 8 bases between the germline ends. Per the germline V gene, CDR1 is SGDLS and CDR2 is YYNGEE. The CDR3 runs to 13 residues. CDR3 sequence reads: CASSTRQNTEAFF. CDR3 coding DNA: TGTGCCAGCAGCACGCGACAGAACACTGAAGCTTTCTTT.

The rearrangement joins TRBV10-1 to TRBJ1-6; 10 bases match TRBD1. In germline, CDR1 is WNHNN, CDR2 SYGVQD (reference sequence). The CDR3 is 14 amino acids. V trimming: 6 bases; J trimming: 7 bases; junction bases outside the gene matches: 3. The chain's CDR3 is CASRGQGENSPLHF. The CDR3 DNA follows: TGCGCCAGCAGAGGACAGGGGGAAAATTCACCCCTCCACTTT.

V usage is TRBV27 and J usage is TRBJ1-1; D might be TRBD1 (6 bases). Germline V gene sequence: CDR1 MNHEY, CDR2 SMNVEV (reference sequence). Trimming took 2 bases from V and 0 from J, leaving 7 bases between them. The length of the CDR3 is 14 residues. The DNA for the CDR3 is TGTGCCAGCAGTTTAGACAGGATGAACACTGAAGCTTTCTTT. It specifies CASSLDRMNTEAFF.

The gene calls are TRBV2 and TRBJ1-5, with TRBD1 as a possible D gene (6 bases). V dropped 6 bases and J dropped 6 bases, with 12 bases sitting between them. Germline assignment: CDR1 SNHLY and CDR2 FYNNEI. CDR3 size: 13 residues. CDR3 nucleotides: TGTGCCAGCAGAGGGGACATTCTTCAGCCCCAGCATTTT. This sequence encodes CASRGDILQPQHF.

The chain carries TRBV5-1 and TRBJ2-2; D call uncertain. The V end was cut by 5 bases, the J end by 5 bases, with 10 bases between. The CDR3 covers 13 residues. Germline V gene data show CDR1 as SGHRS and CDR2 as YFSETQ. The CDR3 nucleotides read TGCGCCAGCAGACATTTAAATACCGGGGAGCTGTTTTTT. This sequence encodes CASRHLNTGELFF.

This chain joins TRBV30 and TRBJ1-2; no clear D. Trimming took off 2 bases at V and 2 bases at J, with 15 bases between the two ends. Per the germline V gene, CDR1 is GTSNPN and CDR2 is SVGIG (reference sequence). The CDR3 length is 15 residues. The CDR3 nucleotides read TGTGCCTGGAGTAGGAGGGCACCGGGGAACTATGGCTACACCTTC. Translated: CAWSRRAPGNYGYTF.

The chain joins TRBV19 to TRBJ2-1, with TRBD2 matching over 8 bases. Trimming took 5 bases from V and 5 from J; bases not matched to a gene: 5. This CDR3 comprises 14 residues. CDR1 is LNHDA and CDR2 is SQIVND in the germline V gene (reference sequence). The CDR3: CASSRTSSNNEQFF. CDR3 nucleotide sequence: TGTGCCAGTAGTCGGACTAGCAGCAACAATGAGCAGTTCTTC. Full variable domain (missing parts from reference TRBV19 and TRBJ2-1): DGGITQSPKYLFRKEGQNVTLSCEQNLNHDAMYWYRQDPGQGLRLIYYSQIVNDFQKGDIAEGYSVSREKKESFPLTVTSAQKNPTAFYLCASSRTSSNNEQFFGPGTRLTVL.

The chain has TRBV18 and TRBJ2-7; D unresolved. This CDR3 has 15 amino acids. Trimming took off 6 bases at V and 2 bases at J, with 17 bases between the two ends. In germline, CDR1 is KGHSH, CDR2 LQKENI. The chain's CDR3 is CASSLSGLGAYEQYF. As DNA, the CDR3 is TGTGCCAGCTCCCTCTCCGGCCTAGGCGCCTACGAGCAGTACTTC.

The chain joins TRBV6-2 or TRBV6-3 to TRBJ2-1, with 7 bases lining up with TRBD2. The V and J ends lost 0 bases and 5 bases, in that order; junction bases with no gene match: 7. Germline V gives CDR1 MNHEY, CDR2 SVGEGT. This CDR3 comprises 16 residues. The CDR3 nucleotides read TGTGCCAGCAGTTACTCGCTACTAGCGAGCAACAATGAGCAGTTCTTC. Residues: CASSYSLLASNNEQFF.

The chain combines TRBV4-3 with TRBJ2-1; D is undetermined. V dropped 4 bases and J dropped 9 bases, with 13 bases sitting between them. CDR3 length: 13 amino acids. The V gene's germline CDR1 is LGHNA and CDR2 YSLEER. The CDR3 DNA reads TGCGCCAGCAGCCTCCTATCCTCTGGTGAGCAGTTCTTC. Translating gives CASSLLSSGEQFF.

J is TRBJ1-6 and V is TRBV5-6, with D maybe TRBD1 (6 bases). The germline V gene encodes CDR1 SGHDT and CDR2 YYEEEE. This CDR3 has 17 residues. V lost 1 base and J 1 base, leaving 12 bases between the germline ends. CDR3 DNA: TGTGCCAGCAGCTTGAAGCCAGGGGCATCCTATAATTCACCCCTCCACTTT. It is translated as CASSLKPGASYNSPLHF.

The chain combines TRBV7-8 with TRBJ1-2, with TRBD1 matching 9 bases. Trimming removed 2 bases from V and 5 bases from J; junction bases left unmatched: 6. Germline CDR1 and CDR2: SGHVS and FQNEAQ. This CDR3 contains 15 residues. CDR3 DNA: TGTGCCAGCAGCTTACACAGGGGGCGCGTATATGGCTACACCTTC. Amino acid sequence: CASSLHRGRVYGYTF. The whole variable domain, remainder taken from reference TRBV7-8 and TRBJ1-2, is GAGVSQSPRYKVAKRGQDVALRCDPISGHVSLFWYQQALGQGPEFLTYFQNEAQLDKSGLPSDRFFAERPEGSVSTLKIQRTQQEDSAVYLCASSLHRGRVYGYTFGSGTRLTVV.

This clone has a single count. This chain joins TRBV5-6 and TRBJ2-7; the D gene is possibly TRBD1 (6 bases). The V gene's germline CDR1 is SGHDT and CDR2 YYEEEE. V lost 5 bases and J 4 bases, leaving 19 bases between the germline ends. The CDR3 consists of 15 residues. For the CDR3, the DNA is TGTGCCAGCAGAAATGCCGGGACAAGTTTATACGAGCAGTACTTC. The encoded protein is CASRNAGTSLYEQYF.

The chain joins TRBV28 to TRBJ2-3; tentatively, D is TRBD2 (6 bases). V lost 6 bases, J lost 0 bases, and 25 bases lay in between. The germline V gene has CDR1 MDHEN and CDR2 SYDVKM. The CDR3 spans 19 residues. The DNA for the CDR3 is TGTGCCAGCAGCTCTCGACTAGGTGCGCCCGATCCTAGCACAGATACGCAGTATTTT. It is translated as CASSSRLGAPDPSTDTQYF.

The chain employs TRBV6-6 and TRBJ1-5, with TRBD1 as a possible D gene (5 bases). V was trimmed by 6 bases and J by 1 base, leaving 16 bases between them. CDR3 size: 16 residues. The germline CDR1 and CDR2 sequences are MNHNY and SVGAGI (reference sequence). The CDR3 here is CASRPQGIRSNQPQHF. The CDR3 DNA reads as TGTGCCAGCAGGCCTCAGGGAATTAGGAGCAATCAGCCCCAGCATTTT.

The J gene is TRBJ1-2, the V gene TRBV19; D is possibly TRBD1 (6 bases). The CDR3 length is 14 residues. Per germline, CDR1 LNHDA and CDR2 SQIVND (reference sequence). V lost 3 bases and J 4 bases, leaving 12 bases between the germline ends. CDR3 region: CASSMVQDSYGYTF. Written as DNA, the CDR3 is TGTGCCAGTAGTATGGTGCAGGACAGCTATGGCTACACCTTC.

The chain uses TRBV9 and TRBJ2-3; TRBD2 matches at 12 bases. The CDR3 is made up of 22 amino acids. V lost 0 bases to trimming and J lost 0 bases; unmatched junction nucleotides: 17. CDR1 and CDR2 (germline): SGDLS, YYNGEE. The DNA of the CDR3 is TGTGCCAGCAGCGTAGACGTTGGGGCTAGCGGGAGGGAAAAGACTAGCACAGATACGCAGTATTTT. It translates to CASSVDVGASGREKTSTDTQYF.

The chain uses TRBV9 and TRBJ1-1, with D unclear. This CDR3 region has 13 residues. Per the germline V gene, CDR1 is SGDLS and CDR2 is YYNGEE. V gave up 3 bases and J gave up 0 bases, with 6 bases separating them. The CDR3 spells CASSALLNTEAFF. The CDR3 nucleotides are TGTGCCAGCAGCGCTCTCCTGAACACTGAAGCTTTCTTT.

This chain links TRBV1 with TRBJ2-7; no check of the table's D call, TRBD2, against the DNA was made. TRBV1 constitutes a pseudogene. The CDR3 length is 17 residues. The CDR3 spells CTSSRVRLAGVCYEQYF. Here the CDR3 DNA reads TGCACCAGCAGCCGAGTGCGACTAGCGGGGGTTTGCTACGAGCAGTACTTC.

This rearrangement joins TRBV19 to TRBJ1-3; maybe TRBD1 (5 bases). The ends were cut back, 3 bases at V and 0 bases at J, with 9 bases in the middle. The CDR3 runs 15 residues. The germline gives CDR1 LNHDA, CDR2 SQIVND (reference sequence). In DNA, the CDR3 is TGTGCCAGTAGTATCGACAGTCGCTCTGGAAACACCATATATTTT. Protein: CASSIDSRSGNTIYF.